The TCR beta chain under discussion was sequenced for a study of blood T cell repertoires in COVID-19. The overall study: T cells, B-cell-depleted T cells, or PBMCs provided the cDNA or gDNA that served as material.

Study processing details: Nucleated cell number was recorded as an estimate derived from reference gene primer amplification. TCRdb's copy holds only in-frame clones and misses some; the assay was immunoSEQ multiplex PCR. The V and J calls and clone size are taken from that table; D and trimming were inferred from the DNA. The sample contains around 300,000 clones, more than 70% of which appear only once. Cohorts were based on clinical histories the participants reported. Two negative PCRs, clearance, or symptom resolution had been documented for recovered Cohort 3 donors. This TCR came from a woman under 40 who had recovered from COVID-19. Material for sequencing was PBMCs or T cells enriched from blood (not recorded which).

CDR3 protein: CASSPRRTTYGYTF. CDR3 nucleotide sequence: TGTGCCAGCAGTCCGAGACGGACAACCTATGGCTACACCTTC. The V and J genes are TRBV9 and TRBJ1-2, with a tentative D call TRBD1 (5 bases). CDR3 size: 14 residues. V was cut by 5 bases and J by 4 bases, with 15 bases left in between. The germline V gene has CDR1 SGDLS and CDR2 YYNGEE.